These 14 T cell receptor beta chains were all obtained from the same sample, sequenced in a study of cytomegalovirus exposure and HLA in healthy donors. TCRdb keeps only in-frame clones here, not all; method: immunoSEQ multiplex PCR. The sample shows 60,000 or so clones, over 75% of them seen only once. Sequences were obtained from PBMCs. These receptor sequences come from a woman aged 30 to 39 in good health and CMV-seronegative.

CDR3 sequence reads: CASNRLGSQVGEQFF. CDR3 bases: TGTGCCAGTAACCGACTAGGTTCTCAGGTCGGTGAGCAGTTCTTC. V and J are TRBV19 and TRBJ2-1, with D possibly matching TRBD2 (6 bases). Trimming removed 7 bases from V and 9 bases from J, with 22 bases in between. Germline V CDR1 and CDR2: LNHDA, SQIVND (reference sequence). The CDR3 length is 15 residues.

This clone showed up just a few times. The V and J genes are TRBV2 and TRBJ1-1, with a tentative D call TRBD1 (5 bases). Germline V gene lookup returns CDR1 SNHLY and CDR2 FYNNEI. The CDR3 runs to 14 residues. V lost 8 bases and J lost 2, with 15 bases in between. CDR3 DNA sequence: TGTGCCAGCTCCCCGAGCGGGACCAACACTGAAGCTTTCTTT. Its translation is CASSPSGTNTEAFF.

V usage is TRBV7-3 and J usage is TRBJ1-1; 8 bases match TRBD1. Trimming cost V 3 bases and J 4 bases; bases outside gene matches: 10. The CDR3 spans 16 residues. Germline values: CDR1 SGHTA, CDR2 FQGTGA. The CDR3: CASSFSGTGAGTEAFF. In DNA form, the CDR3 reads TGTGCCAGCAGCTTTTCCGGGACAGGTGCGGGCACTGAAGCTTTCTTT.

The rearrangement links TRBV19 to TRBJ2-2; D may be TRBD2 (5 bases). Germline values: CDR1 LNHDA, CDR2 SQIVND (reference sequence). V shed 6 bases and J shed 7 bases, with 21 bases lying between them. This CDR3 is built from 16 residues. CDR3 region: CASRGISGPGSGELFF. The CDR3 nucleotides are TGTGCCAGTAGGGGGATCTCGGGCCCGGGGAGCGGGGAGCTGTTTTTT.

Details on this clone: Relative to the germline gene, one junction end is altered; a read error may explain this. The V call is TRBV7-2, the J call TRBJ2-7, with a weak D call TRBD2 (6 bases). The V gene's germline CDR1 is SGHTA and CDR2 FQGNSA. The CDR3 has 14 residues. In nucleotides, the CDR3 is TGTGCCAGCAGCCCAACGGGAGCCTCCAACGAGCAGTACTTC. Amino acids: CASSPTGASNEQYF. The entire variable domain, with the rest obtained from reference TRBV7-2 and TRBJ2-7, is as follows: GAGVSQSPSNKVTEKGKDVELRCDPISGHTALYWYRQSLGQGLEFLIYFQGNSAPDKSGLPSDRFSAERTGGSVSTLTIQRTQQEDSAVYLCASSPTGASNEQYFGPGTRLTVT.

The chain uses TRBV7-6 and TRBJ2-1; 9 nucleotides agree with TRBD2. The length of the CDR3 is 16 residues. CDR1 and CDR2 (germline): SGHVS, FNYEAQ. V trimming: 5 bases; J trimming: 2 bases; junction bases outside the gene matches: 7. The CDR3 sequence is CASSKIAGEAYNEQFF. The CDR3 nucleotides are TGTGCCAGCAGCAAAATAGCGGGAGAAGCCTACAATGAGCAGTTCTTC. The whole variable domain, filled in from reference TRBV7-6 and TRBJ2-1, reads GAGVSQSPRYKVTKRGQDVALRCDPISGHVSLYWYRQALGQGPEFLTYFNYEAQQDKSGLPNDRFSAERPEGSISTLTIQRTEQRDSAMYRCASSKIAGEAYNEQFFGPGTRLTVL.

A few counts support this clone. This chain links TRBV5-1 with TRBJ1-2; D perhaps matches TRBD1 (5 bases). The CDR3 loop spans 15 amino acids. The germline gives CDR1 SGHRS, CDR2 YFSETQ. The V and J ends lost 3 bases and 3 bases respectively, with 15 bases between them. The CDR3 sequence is CASSSKTGDYYGYTF. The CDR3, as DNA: TGCGCCAGCAGCTCTAAAACGGGGGATTACTATGGCTACACCTTC.

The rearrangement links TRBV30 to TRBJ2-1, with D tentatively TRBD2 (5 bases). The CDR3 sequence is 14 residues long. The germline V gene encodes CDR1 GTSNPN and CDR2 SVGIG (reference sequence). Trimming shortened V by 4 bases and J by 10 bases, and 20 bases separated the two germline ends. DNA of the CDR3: TGTGCCTGGAACCAGCGGCCCAATACCCAGGAGCAGTTCTTC. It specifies CAWNQRPNTQEQFF.

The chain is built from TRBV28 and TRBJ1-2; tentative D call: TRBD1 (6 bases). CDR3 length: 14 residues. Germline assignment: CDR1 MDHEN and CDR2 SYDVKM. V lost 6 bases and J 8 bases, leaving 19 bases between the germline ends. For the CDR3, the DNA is TGTGCCAGCAGCCCCACCCGGGGGGCGGGGGGCTACACCTTC. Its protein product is CASSPTRGAGGYTF.

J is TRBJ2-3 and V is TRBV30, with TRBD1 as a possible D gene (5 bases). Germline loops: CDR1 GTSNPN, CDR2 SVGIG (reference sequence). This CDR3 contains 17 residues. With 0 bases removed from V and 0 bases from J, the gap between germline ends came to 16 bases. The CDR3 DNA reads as TGTGCCTGGAGTGTCGCTTTTGCGGACACTAGCACAGATACGCAGTATTTT. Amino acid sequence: CAWSVAFADTSTDTQYF.

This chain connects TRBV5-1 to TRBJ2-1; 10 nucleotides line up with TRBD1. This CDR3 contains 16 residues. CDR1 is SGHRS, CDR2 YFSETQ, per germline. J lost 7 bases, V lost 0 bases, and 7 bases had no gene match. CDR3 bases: TGCGCCAGCAGCTTGGGCGCGGACAGGGGGGCGAATGAGCAGTTCTTC. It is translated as CASSLGADRGANEQFF.

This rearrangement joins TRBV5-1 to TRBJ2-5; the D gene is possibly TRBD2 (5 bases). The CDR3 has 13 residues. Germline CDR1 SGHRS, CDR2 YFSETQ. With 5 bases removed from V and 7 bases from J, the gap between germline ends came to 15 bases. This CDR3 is CASREEGSVTQYF. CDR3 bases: TGCGCCAGCAGGGAAGAGGGTTCAGTGACCCAGTACTTC. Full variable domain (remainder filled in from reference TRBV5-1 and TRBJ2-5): KAGVTQTPRYLIKTRGQQVTLSCSPISGHRSVSWYQQTPGQGLQFLFEYFSETQRNKGNFPGRFSGRQFSNSRSEMNVSTLELGDSALYLCASREEGSVTQYFGPGTRLLVL.

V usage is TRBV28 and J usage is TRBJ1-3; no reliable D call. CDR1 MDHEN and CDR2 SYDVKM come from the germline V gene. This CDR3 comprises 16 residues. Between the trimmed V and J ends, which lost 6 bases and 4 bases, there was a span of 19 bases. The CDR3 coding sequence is TGTGCCAGCAGATCGAGTCTTCTGGACTCCGGAAACACCATATATTTT. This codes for CASRSSLLDSGNTIYF.

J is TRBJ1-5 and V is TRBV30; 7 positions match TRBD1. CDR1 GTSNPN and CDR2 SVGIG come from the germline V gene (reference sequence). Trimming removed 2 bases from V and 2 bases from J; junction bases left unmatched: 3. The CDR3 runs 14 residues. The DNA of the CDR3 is TGTGCCTGGAGTCCTGACAGGGGCAATCAGCCCCAGCATTTT. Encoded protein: CAWSPDRGNQPQHF. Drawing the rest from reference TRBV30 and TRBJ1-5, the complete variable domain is SQTIHQWPATLVQPVGSPLSLECTVEGTSNPNLYWYRQAAGRGLQLLFYSVGIGQISSEVPQNLSASRPQDRQFILSSKKLLLSDSGFYLCAWSPDRGNQPQHFGDGTRLSIL.